The clone carrying this T cell receptor beta chain turned up a few times. As yet, its antigen is unknown. A read error may explain this, as a much larger clone is one base away. The CDR3 is 15 residues long. Germline CDR1 and CDR2: SQVTM and ANQGSEA. These data belong to a study of blood T cells in healthy people across ages. General study points: Aged donors had fewer naive CD4+ cells and lower diversity than long-lived donors. The fall in TCR beta diversity per million T cells was roughly linear with age.

Sample-barcoded 5' priming and a J-beta primer mix drove a second PCR of roughly 7 to 11 cycles. A template-switch adaptor containing 12 random nucleotides labeled each cDNA molecule. MiXCR was run by TCRdb on the 5' RACE reads, yielding one entry per CDR3 protein. The repertoire consists of 540,000 or so distinct CDR3 sequences, with 27% occurring once and the leading ten covering about 18%. The receptor was derived from a woman in her sixties or seventies in good health. The chain has TRBV29-1 and TRBJ2-1; 8 bases fit TRBD2. Input material: blood. CDR3 protein: CGVRLAGRTYNEQFF. CDR3 in DNA: TGCGGCGTTCGGTTAGCGGGGCGGACCTACAATGAGCAGTTCTTC.